The 23 T cell receptor beta chains given below trace back to one sample, sequenced in a study of beta chain features in type 1 diabetes. The investigators reverse transcribed all of the isolated RNA, so they sequenced expressed TCRB transcripts. Some clones are missing from TCRdb's copy, which holds only in-frame ones; the method was immunoSEQ multiplex PCR. This table has roughly 450,000 clones, about 14% appearing once. Sequenced material: naive CD4+ T cells from blood. All receptors derive from a man aged 25-45 years in good health.

The CDR3 is CASSAHHEQFF. DNA for the CDR3: TGTGCCAGCAGCGCGCACCATGAGCAGTTCTTC. The rearrangement links TRBV11-2 to TRBJ2-1; unclear D gene. Trimming left V 5 bases short and J 8 bases short, with 7 bases between. This CDR3 is built from 11 residues. Germline-derived CDR1 and CDR2 are SGHAT and FQNNGV.

The table lists this clone with a few counts. The chain carries TRBV20-1 and TRBJ1-2; D gene unclear. The CDR3 contains 11 residues. V shed 5 bases and J shed 8 bases, with 12 bases lying between them. Germline-derived CDR1 and CDR2 are DFQATT and SNEGSKA (reference sequence). The CDR3 spells CSAEDSGGYTF. CDR3 nucleotides: TGCAGTGCTGAGGACTCGGGAGGCTACACCTTC.

This sequence joins TRBV14 and TRBJ1-2; 7 bases agree with TRBD1. The length of the CDR3 is 16 residues. Trimming took 4 bases from V and 2 from J; bases not matched to a gene: 10. The V gene's germline CDR1 is SGHDN and CDR2 FVKESK. CDR3 loop: CASSLFSGTANYGYTF. CDR3 bases: TGTGCCAGCAGCCTATTCTCCGGGACAGCCAACTATGGCTACACCTTC.

DNA for the CDR3: TGTGCCACCAGCAGAGATCTGGGGGCGGGTGGTGCTTTCTTT. It specifies CATSRDLGAGGAFF. The chain is built from TRBV15 and TRBJ1-1, with D tentatively TRBD1 (6 bases). Germline CDR1 LNHNV, CDR2 YYDKDF (reference sequence). Trimming shortened V by 0 bases and J by 11 bases, and 16 bases separated the two germline ends. This CDR3 contains 14 residues.

This clone was seen a few times. The rearrangement links TRBV18 to TRBJ2-7; possible D gene TRBD1, 6 bases. The V end was cut by 3 bases, the J end by 4 bases, with 13 bases between. The CDR3 is made up of 14 amino acids. Germline loops: CDR1 KGHSH, CDR2 LQKENI. In DNA form, the CDR3 reads TGTGCCAGCTCACCCGCCGCTGGACAGTACGAGCAGTACGTC. Encoded protein: CASSPAAGQYEQYV.

In its sample, this clone was seen a few times. The genes are TRBV7-9 and TRBJ1-5; no reliable D call. With 3 bases removed from V and 3 bases from J, the gap between germline ends came to 9 bases. The CDR3 runs to 14 residues. CDR1 and CDR2 (germline): SEHNR, FQNEAQ (reference sequence). CDR3 sequence reads: CASSLNGFNQPQHF. The CDR3 nucleotides read TGTGCCAGCAGCTTGAACGGGTTCAATCAGCCCCAGCATTTT.

A few counts support this clone. CDR3 in DNA: TGTGCCAGCAGCCCCAGCGGGACTTCCTACGAGCAGTACTTC. Its translation is CASSPSGTSYEQYF. The V and J genes are TRBV5-6 and TRBJ2-7, with 7 bases aligning to TRBD2. V dropped 4 bases and J dropped 1; count of bases not matched to a gene: 5. CDR3 length: 14 residues. Germline V gene lookup returns CDR1 SGHDT and CDR2 YYEEEE.

This clone appeared a few times. The J gene is TRBJ2-5, the V gene TRBV7-9; 8 bases match TRBD1. The germline V gene has CDR1 SEHNR and CDR2 FQNEAQ (reference sequence). This CDR3 contains 16 residues. Trimming took 0 bases from V and 5 from J; bases not matched to a gene: 8. The DNA of the CDR3 is TGTGCCAGCAGCTTAGCCCGACAGGGGTGGTCGGAGACCCAGTACTTC. As protein: CASSLARQGWSETQYF. Drawing the rest from reference TRBV7-9 and TRBJ2-5, the complete variable domain is DTGVSQNPRHKITKRGQNVTFRCDPISEHNRLYWYRQTLGQGPEFLTYFQNEAQLEKSRLLSDRFSAERPKGSFSTLEIQRTEQGDSAMYLCASSLARQGWSETQYFGPGTRLLVL.

This clone turned up a few times. The chain has TRBV28 and TRBJ2-4; 7 nucleotides agree with TRBD1. This CDR3 is built from 18 residues. The V and J ends lost 5 bases and 6 bases, in that order; junction bases with no gene match: 19. Germline CDR1 and CDR2: MDHEN and SYDVKM. The CDR3 is CASSRTGTAISVRNIQYF. The CDR3, as DNA: TGTGCCAGCAGTCGAACCGGGACAGCAATTAGCGTTAGAAACATTCAGTACTTC.

V gene TRBV7-2 combines with J gene TRBJ2-5, with D tentatively TRBD1 or TRBD2 (5 bases each). The CDR3 sequence is 16 residues long. Germline lookup yields CDR1 SGHTA and CDR2 FQGNSA. Trimming shortened V by 6 bases and J by 4 bases, and 21 bases separated the two germline ends. The CDR3 DNA sequence: TGTGCCAGCAGTTCTCGTTATCGGGGCATGGGAGAGACCCAGTACTTC. Protein: CASSSRYRGMGETQYF.

This chain connects TRBV7-2 to TRBJ1-5; 9 positions match TRBD1. The CDR3 sequence is 15 residues long. V lost 6 bases to trimming and J lost 6 bases; unmatched junction nucleotides: 9. Germline loops: CDR1 SGHTA, CDR2 FQGNSA. In DNA, the CDR3 is TGTGCCAGCAGTTTTCCCGGGACAGGGATTCAGCCCCAGCATTTT. Its translation: CASSFPGTGIQPQHF.

The sample holds a few counts of this clone. The chain is built from TRBV7-2 and TRBJ1-4, with 9 positions matching TRBD1. This CDR3 has 15 residues. The trim removed 3 bases at V and 6 bases at J, leaving 5 bases unmatched. Germline CDR1 is SGHTA and CDR2 is FQGNSA. CDR3 nucleotides: TGTGCCAGCAGCTTTGACAGGGGGGCACATGAAAAACTGTTTTTT. It encodes CASSFDRGAHEKLFF.

This clone came up a few times. The chain has TRBV5-6 and TRBJ1-1; weak D call: TRBD1 (5 bases). Trimming took 1 base from V and 5 from J, leaving 6 bases between them. Germline V gene data show CDR1 as SGHDT and CDR2 as YYEEEE. The CDR3 length is 12 residues. The CDR3 here is CASSLPGTEAFF. In nucleotides, the CDR3 is TGTGCCAGCAGCTTGCCAGGGACTGAAGCTTTCTTT.

V is TRBV4-1 and J is TRBJ1-6; D gene ambiguous. Trimming cost V 0 bases and J 11 bases, with 5 bases left between them. This CDR3 is built from 12 residues. Germline V gene data show CDR1 as MGHRA and CDR2 as YSYEKL. CDR3 in amino acids: CASSQDRAPLHF. CDR3 sequence (DNA): TGCGCCAGCAGCCAAGACCGGGCACCCCTCCACTTT.

The V call is TRBV5-1, the J call TRBJ1-6; no definite D call. CDR3 length: 12 residues. Germline-derived CDR1 and CDR2 are SGHRS and YFSETQ. The V end lost 2 bases, the J end lost 10 bases, and 7 bases lay between the germline ends. The CDR3 DNA follows: TGCGCCAGCAGCTTCAGCGGGTCACCCCTCCACTTT. It codes for CASSFSGSPLHF.

This chain uses TRBV29-1 with TRBJ1-4; tentatively, D is TRBD1 (6 bases). Germline values: CDR1 SQVTM, CDR2 ANQGSEA. The CDR3 is 14 amino acids. Between the trimmed V and J ends, which lost 6 bases and 3 bases, there was a span of 14 bases. CDR3 amino acids: CSVIGGGSNEKLFF. The CDR3 nucleotides read TGCAGCGTGATTGGAGGGGGGTCTAATGAAAAACTGTTTTTT.

This clone was detected only a few times. The chain joins TRBV5-4 to TRBJ2-3; D perhaps matches TRBD1 (6 bases). The CDR3 covers 14 residues. Looked up from germline, CDR1 is SGHNT and CDR2 is YYREEE (reference sequence). V was cut by 10 bases and J by 4 bases, with 19 bases left in between. CDR3 amino acids: CASQGRGVPDTQYF. The CDR3 nucleotides are TGTGCCTCCCAGGGCAGGGGTGTTCCAGATACGCAGTATTTT.

This clone was seen more than once but under ten times. This chain uses TRBV9 with TRBJ2-3, with D hard to call. V was pared by 0 bases and J by 4 bases, with 12 bases between. The CDR3 runs to 15 residues. Germline-derived CDR1 and CDR2 are SGDLS and YYNGEE. CDR3 in amino acids: CASSVGPPVADTQYF. CDR3 bases: TGTGCCAGCAGCGTAGGACCCCCGGTAGCAGATACGCAGTATTTT.

This chain uses TRBV30 with TRBJ1-1; D is unclear. This CDR3 comprises 14 residues. V dropped 0 bases and J dropped 2 bases, with 10 bases sitting between them. Germline CDR1 reads GTSNPN; CDR2 reads SVGIG (reference sequence). The CDR3 protein is CAWSVSTFNTEAFF. CDR3 sequence (DNA): TGTGCCTGGAGTGTATCGACGTTTAACACTGAAGCTTTCTTT.

This clone was picked up one time. The V call is TRBV25-1, the J call TRBJ2-1; 8 bases map to TRBD1. The CDR3 runs to 15 residues. Germline values: CDR1 MGHDK, CDR2 SYGVNS. The trim removed 4 bases at V and 9 bases at J, leaving 11 bases unmatched. The CDR3 nucleotides read TGTGCCAGCAGTGTACCAGGGGGCCTTGGGGCTGAGCAGTTCTTC. It translates to CASSVPGGLGAEQFF.

Only a few counts were recorded for this clone. This same CDR3 is encoded by further DNA sequences in the sample. The V gene is TRBV2, the J gene TRBJ2-6; maybe TRBD1 (5 bases). V was trimmed by 8 bases and J by 0 bases, leaving 17 bases between them. CDR1 SNHLY and CDR2 FYNNEI come from the germline V gene. The CDR3 loop spans 17 amino acids. As DNA, the CDR3 is TGTGCCAGCCGAAGGGGCCAGGGATCCTCTGGGGCCAACGTCCTGACTTTC. It is translated as CASRRGQGSSGANVLTF.

Only a few counts were recorded for this clone. The V gene is TRBV5-1, the J gene TRBJ1-2, with D unclear. The germline V gene has CDR1 SGHRS and CDR2 YFSETQ. The CDR3 sequence is 16 residues long. V lost 1 base and J 4 bases, leaving 17 bases between the germline ends. CDR3 DNA sequence: TGCGCCAGCAGCTTGAATAGTCAAGGGATCGTCTATGGCTACACCTTC. This encodes CASSLNSQGIVYGYTF.

This clone has more than one count but fewer than ten. The rearrangement joins TRBV13 to TRBJ1-1; 8 nucleotides match TRBD1. CDR3 length equals 15 residues. Germline V lookup: CDR1 PRHDT, CDR2 FYEKMQ (reference sequence). V was clipped by 5 bases and J by 4 bases; unmatched bases: 9. The CDR3 coding sequence is TGTGCCAGCAGCAGAGGACAGGGTAGGTCCACTGAAGCTTTCTTT. Its protein is CASSRGQGRSTEAFF.